This T cell receptor beta chain came from a study of T cell clonotyping in hematopoietic cell transplantation. Overall study findings and caveats: Broader posttransplant TCR repertoire diversity was predicted by graft donor and pretransplant recipient Inverse Simpson Index values. Without cell sorting, CD4 versus CD8 contributions remain unresolved.

Blood collection times were about day -28 and days 30, 100, 180 posttransplant. Libraries were prepared by immunoSEQ multiplex PCR; TCRdb keeps only in-frame clonotypes and omits some of them. The sample lists around 1,200 clones, less than 60% seen once, with about a quarter in the top ten. Comments on this clone: What it recognizes is unknown.

The sequence derives from a male patient aged 50 to 60 who had an allogeneic stem cell transplant from an unrelated donor, so T cells may come from the graft donor. Some clones in this sample may be carry-over from other donors' samples. The specimen comprised PBMCs, sampled 180 days after allogeneic stem cell transplant.

CDR3 DNA sequence: TGTGCCTGGAGTGGGCAGGGGCTGGGATCACCCCTCCACTTT. Encoded protein: CAWSGQGLGSPLHF. The rearrangement joins TRBV30 to TRBJ1-6; a possible D gene is TRBD1 (6 bases). CDR3 length: 14 residues. V was pared by 1 base and J by 10 bases, with 14 bases between. In germline, CDR1 is GTSNPN, CDR2 SVGIG (reference sequence).